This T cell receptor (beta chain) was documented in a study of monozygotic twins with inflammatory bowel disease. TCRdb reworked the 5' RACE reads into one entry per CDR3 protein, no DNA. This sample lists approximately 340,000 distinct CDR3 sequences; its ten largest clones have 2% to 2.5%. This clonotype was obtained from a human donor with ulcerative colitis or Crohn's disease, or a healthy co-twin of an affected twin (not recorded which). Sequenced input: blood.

The CDR3: CASSIYNGETQYF. V usage is TRBV10-2 and J usage is TRBJ2-5. The CDR3 runs 13 residues. Germline assignment: CDR1 WSHSY and CDR2 SAAADI.